The 29 T cell receptor beta chains given below trace back to one sample, sequenced in a study of blood T cell repertoires in COVID-19. Some clones are missing from TCRdb's copy, which holds only in-frame ones; the method was immunoSEQ multiplex PCR. The sample has roughly 200,000 clones, around nine tenths seen once. Sequencing was done on a sample of peripheral blood. Receptor source: a woman aged 18-29 years who had recovered from COVID-19.

The chain employs TRBV13 and TRBJ2-1, with a tentative D call TRBD2 (6 bases). Germline V gene lookup returns CDR1 PRHDT and CDR2 FYEKMQ (reference sequence). This CDR3 comprises 14 residues. Trimming removed 0 bases at V and 14 bases at J, with 17 bases between. CDR3 protein: CASSLGTFGTEEFF. The CDR3 nucleotides read TGTGCCAGCAGCTTAGGGACTTTCGGGACTGAAGAGTTCTTC. Full variable domain (remainder filled in from reference TRBV13 and TRBJ2-1): AAGVIQSPRHLIKEKRETATLKCYPIPRHDTVYWYQQGPGQDPQFLISFYEKMQSDKGSIPDRFSAQQFSDYHSELNMSSLELGDSALYFCASSLGTFGTEEFFGPGTRLTVL.

The chain recombines TRBV6-2 or TRBV6-3 with TRBJ1-5; 7 bases align to TRBD1. Trimming at V came to 4 bases and at J to 5 bases, leaving 11 bases not matched to a gene. This CDR3 contains 16 residues. Germline V CDR1 and CDR2: MNHEY, SVGEGT. CDR3 sequence: CASSSQGTRGHQPQHF. Here the CDR3 DNA reads TGTGCCAGCAGTTCCCAAGGGACAAGGGGGCATCAGCCCCAGCATTTT.

V and J are TRBV24-1 and TRBJ2-1; 11 nucleotides match TRBD2. Losses at the gene ends were 7 bases for V and 8 bases for J; bases not matched to a gene: 9. The CDR3 totals 15 residues. Germline V lookup: CDR1 KGHDR, CDR2 SFDVKD. The CDR3 reads CATSETSGAGYEQFF. The CDR3 bases are TGTGCCACCAGCGAGACTAGCGGGGCGGGGTATGAGCAGTTCTTC.

The chain uses TRBV7-2 and TRBJ1-5; 9 bases are shared with TRBD1. The V gene end was trimmed by 6 bases and the J gene end by 6 bases; junction bases not matched to a gene: 6. Germline CDR1 is SGHTA and CDR2 is FQGNSA. The CDR3 has 14 residues. In DNA form, the CDR3 reads TGTGCCAGCAGGCGGACAGGGGTTAGTCAGCCCCAGCATTTT. Translation: CASRRTGVSQPQHF.

The chain recombines TRBV4-1 with TRBJ2-1; a weak D match, TRBD2 (5 bases). With 6 bases removed from V and 0 bases from J, the gap between germline ends came to 15 bases. The CDR3 consists of 16 residues. Germline loops: CDR1 MGHRA, CDR2 YSYEKL. The CDR3 region has the DNA TGCGCCAGCAGGCATCTCGGGGTAAGCTCCTACAATGAGCAGTTCTTC. Translated, it gives CASRHLGVSSYNEQFF.

This clone is a singleton in its sample. The CDR3 nucleotides are TGCGCCAGCAGCTTGGGATCTAGCGGCCAAGAGACCCAGTACTTC. It codes for CASSLGSSGQETQYF. V gene TRBV5-1 combines with J gene TRBJ2-5; the match to TRBD2 covers 7 bases. This CDR3 contains 15 residues. The germline gives CDR1 SGHRS, CDR2 YFSETQ. J gave up 1 base and V 0 bases, and 3 bases lay outside the gene matches.

The V gene is TRBV29-1, the J gene TRBJ1-5; no clear D. The V end lost 4 bases, the J end lost 4 bases, and 8 bases lay between the germline ends. This CDR3 has 12 amino acids. Germline assignment: CDR1 SQVTM and CDR2 ANQGSEA. The CDR3 DNA sequence: TGCAGCGTTGGGCAGGCTAATCAGCCCCAGCATTTT. This gives the protein CSVGQANQPQHF.

The chain links TRBV30 to TRBJ1-1, with D perhaps matching TRBD1 (5 bases). CDR1 GTSNPN and CDR2 SVGIG come from the germline V gene (reference sequence). Trimming shortened V by 4 bases and J by 4 bases, and 19 bases separated the two germline ends. This CDR3 spans 15 amino acids. The CDR3 DNA reads TGTGCCTGGAAATTAGGGGCCTCGGGGGGCACTGAAGCTTTCTTT. Its translation: CAWKLGASGGTEAFF.

The chain has TRBV30 and TRBJ2-6; D is ambiguous. Trimming cost V 0 bases and J 2 bases, with 5 bases left between them. Germline-derived CDR1 and CDR2 are GTSNPN and SVGIG (reference sequence). The CDR3 length is 14 residues. CDR3 residues: CAWSVPAGANVLTF. As DNA, the CDR3 is TGTGCCTGGAGTGTCCCGGCTGGGGCCAACGTCCTGACTTTC.

The rearrangement joins TRBV6-6 to TRBJ2-2; D is unclear. CDR3 length: 12 residues. Trimming removed 6 bases at V and 0 bases at J, with 2 bases between. Germline loops: CDR1 MNHNY, CDR2 SVGAGI (reference sequence). CDR3 sequence: CASSANTGELFF. In DNA form, the CDR3 reads TGTGCCAGCAGCGCGAACACCGGGGAGCTGTTTTTT.

The rearrangement joins TRBV5-4 to TRBJ1-2; possible D gene TRBD1, 6 bases. The germline V gene has CDR1 SGHNT and CDR2 YYREEE (reference sequence). The CDR3 runs 14 residues. Trimming stripped 2 bases from V and 4 bases from J, with 12 bases between. This chain's CDR3 is CASSLPRQAYGYTF. CDR3 DNA: TGTGCCAGCAGCTTACCCCGACAGGCCTATGGCTACACCTTC.

The rearrangement links TRBV4-3 to TRBJ2-3; maybe TRBD2 (7 bases). Germline CDR1 and CDR2: LGHNA and YSLEER. V lost 4 bases and J 4 bases, leaving 27 bases between the germline ends. CDR3 length: 19 amino acids. The CDR3 is CASSPGTWGGAGPADTQYF. In DNA, the CDR3 is TGCGCCAGCAGCCCGGGCACTTGGGGGGGGGCGGGTCCGGCAGATACGCAGTATTTT.

The V gene is TRBV2, the J gene TRBJ2-5; 8 bases are a match to TRBD1. The CDR3 has 17 amino acids. The V segment lost 3 bases and the J segment 5 bases; nucleotides outside the gene matches: 14. Germline V gene sequence: CDR1 SNHLY, CDR2 FYNNEI. The CDR3 DNA sequence: TGTGCCAGCAGTGAGGGTCAGGGGGCTAGCAGAGGCGAGACCCAGTACTTC. Protein: CASSEGQGASRGETQYF.

The V gene is TRBV5-1, the J gene TRBJ2-7; maybe TRBD1 (6 bases). Germline lookup yields CDR1 SGHRS and CDR2 YFSETQ. The V end lost 4 bases, the J end lost 7 bases, and 24 bases lay between the germline ends. The CDR3 sequence is 16 residues long. The CDR3 DNA is TGCGCCAGCAGCACCGGACACAGGGACACCCTTGGGGAGCAGTACTTC. Encoded protein: CASSTGHRDTLGEQYF.

The rearrangement links TRBV7-2 to TRBJ2-3; 9 bases are shared with TRBD2. Germline-derived CDR1 and CDR2 are SGHTA and FQGNSA. V dropped 1 base and J dropped 3; count of bases not matched to a gene: 5. The CDR3 contains 16 residues. This CDR3 is CASSLVPSGGTDTQYF. CDR3 sequence (DNA): TGTGCCAGCAGCTTAGTTCCGAGCGGGGGGACAGATACGCAGTATTTT.

The chain links TRBV6-6 to TRBJ1-2, with 11 positions matching TRBD1. Trimming cost V 5 bases and J 8 bases; bases outside gene matches: 10. This CDR3 region has 15 residues. Germline lookup yields CDR1 MNHNY and CDR2 SVGAGI (reference sequence). CDR3 in DNA: TGTGCCAGCAGTCTCGACCGGGACAGGGGGAAGGGCTACACCTTC. Translation: CASSLDRDRGKGYTF.

The rearrangement joins TRBV18 to TRBJ1-5; weak D call: TRBD1 (5 bases). This CDR3 region has 13 residues. The germline V gene encodes CDR1 KGHSH and CDR2 LQKENI. Deletions cut 4 bases from V and 7 bases from J, with 11 bases between. This chain's CDR3 is CASSQGSLQPQHF. For the CDR3, the DNA is TGTGCCAGCTCACAGGGGTCCCTCCAGCCCCAGCATTTT.

The CDR3 spells CASSLSGGTKGYTF. The CDR3 DNA follows: TGTGCCAGCAGCTTATCGGGGGGTACCAAGGGCTACACCTTC. The genes are TRBV7-2 and TRBJ1-2, with TRBD1 as a possible D gene (5 bases). The CDR3 covers 14 residues. V dropped 2 bases and J dropped 8 bases, with 15 bases sitting between them. Germline lookup yields CDR1 SGHTA and CDR2 FQGNSA.

The rearrangement uses TRBV5-1 and TRBJ2-5, with 14 bases lining up with TRBD2. Germline V gives CDR1 SGHRS, CDR2 YFSETQ. With V trimmed by 7 bases and J by 11 bases, 7 bases remained unmatched. The CDR3 has 13 residues. The CDR3 loop reads CASAGLAGGFQYF. In nucleotides, the CDR3 is TGCGCCAGCGCCGGACTAGCGGGAGGTTTTCAGTACTTC.

The chain links TRBV2 to TRBJ1-6; possible D gene TRBD1, 6 bases. The CDR3 covers 16 residues. Germline V gene lookup returns CDR1 SNHLY and CDR2 FYNNEI. Trimming left V 5 bases short and J 1 base short, with 12 bases between. DNA for the CDR3: TGTGCCAGCAGTTCCGACAGGACATCCTATAATTCACCCCTCCACTTT. Protein product: CASSSDRTSYNSPLHF.

Only one count was recorded for this clone. The V call is TRBV12-3 or TRBV12-4, the J call TRBJ1-3; D uncertain. The CDR3 contains 13 residues. The ends were cut back, 6 bases at V and 0 bases at J, with 6 bases in the middle. CDR3 sequence: CASSPSSGNTIYF. In DNA, the CDR3 is TGTGCCAGCAGCCCATCCTCTGGAAACACCATATATTTT.

V is TRBV5-4 and J is TRBJ1-2, with 7 bases matching TRBD1. The ends lost 5 bases at V and 3 bases at J; junction bases unmatched: 7. The CDR3 sequence is 14 residues long. CDR1 is SGHNT, CDR2 YYREEE, per germline (reference sequence). CDR3 bases: TGTGCCAGCAGGGAACGACAGGGAGACTATGGCTACACCTTC. Translated, it gives CASRERQGDYGYTF. Together with reference TRBV5-4 and TRBJ1-2, the CDR3 gives the full variable domain: ETGVTQSPTHLIKTRGQQVTLRCSSQSGHNTVSWYQQALGQGPQFIFQYYREEENGRGNFPPRFSGLQFPNYSSELNVNALELDDSALYLCASRERQGDYGYTFGSGTRLTVV.

The chain couples TRBV9 to TRBJ1-6; D gene uncertain. Trimming left V 4 bases short and J 0 bases short, with 17 bases between. In germline, CDR1 is SGDLS, CDR2 YYNGEE. This CDR3 is built from 18 residues. The CDR3 DNA follows: TGTGCCAGCAGCCCTAGAGTCGATTCTAGCTCCTATAATTCACCCCTCCACTTT. This sequence encodes CASSPRVDSSSYNSPLHF.

This rearrangement joins TRBV25-1 to TRBJ1-1; 7 bases line up with TRBD1. V lost 5 bases and J lost 1; bases outside the gene matches: 4. The CDR3 has 14 residues. Germline loops: CDR1 MGHDK, CDR2 SYGVNS. The CDR3 nucleotides read TGTGCCAGCAGTAGACAGGGACCGAACACTGAAGCTTTCTTT. It is translated as CASSRQGPNTEAFF.

The V call is TRBV7-8, the J call TRBJ2-5; the match to TRBD1 covers 7 bases. CDR1 and CDR2 from the germline V gene are SGHVS and FQNEAQ. The CDR3 runs 13 residues. V was clipped by 6 bases and J by 2 bases; unmatched bases: 3. CDR3 nucleotides: TGTGCCAGCAGGTTCAGGGGGCAAGAGACCCAGTACTTC. As protein: CASRFRGQETQYF.

The chain uses TRBV4-3 and TRBJ2-1; D not resolved. Germline assignment: CDR1 LGHNA and CDR2 YSLEER. V was cut by 0 bases and J by 0 bases, with 9 bases left in between. The CDR3 contains 16 residues. CDR3 protein: CASSQDRWSSYNEQFF. The CDR3 coding sequence is TGCGCCAGCAGCCAAGATCGATGGAGCTCCTACAATGAGCAGTTCTTC.

The J gene is TRBJ1-5, the V gene TRBV10-3; D gene unclear. CDR3 length: 14 amino acids. CDR1 is ENHRY, CDR2 SYGVKD, per germline. The germline V and J ends were trimmed by 2 bases and 9 bases, with 14 bases remaining between them. CDR3 sequence (DNA): TGTGCCATCAGTGAGGAGGGATCGCCTTGGCCCCAGCATTTT. Protein: CAISEEGSPWPQHF.

This clone appeared a few times. This rearrangement joins TRBV11-2 to TRBJ1-2, with a weak D call TRBD1 (5 bases). The CDR3 consists of 15 residues. Trimming took off 4 bases at V and 4 bases at J, with 16 bases between the two ends. Looked up from germline, CDR1 is SGHAT and CDR2 is FQNNGV. CDR3 sequence (DNA): TGTGCCAGCAGCTCCGGCGGGAGACAGCCCTATGGCTACACCTTC. It is translated as CASSSGGRQPYGYTF.

V usage is TRBV21-1 and J usage is TRBJ2-7; TRBD2, the table's D call, lacks a check against the DNA. TRBV21-1 is listed as a pseudogene. This CDR3 spans 11 amino acids. The CDR3 loop reads CASRKGEEQYV. CDR3 coding DNA: TGTGCCAGCAGGAAGGGAGAGGAGCAGTACGTC.